The rows below give T cell receptor beta chains drawn from one sample of a study of OX40 agonist ivuxolimab in advanced cancers. Profiled with immunoSEQ multiplex PCR; TCRdb holds only in-frame clones, not every one. The sample holds around 20,000 clones; approximately 80% are singletons and the top ten take roughly 15%. The source was CD4+ or CD8+ T cells sorted from blood, collected in a trial of the OX40 agonist ivuxolimab. These receptors all stem from an adult with an advanced solid tumor such as melanoma, head and neck, liver or kidney cancer. Both conserved end residues are part of each CDR3. The order of the fields is V gene, CDR3 length, J gene, D gene, CDR3 protein. The D gene is left open where the match is weak.

V: TRBV5-1; length: 15; J: TRBJ1-1; D: .; CDR3: CASSLSLSLNTEAFF
V: TRBV6-5; length: 14; J: TRBJ2-7; D: .; CDR3: CASSFELRPWEQYF
V: TRBV5-1; length: 14; J: TRBJ2-5; D: TRBD1; CDR3: CASSLDRGQETQYF
V: TRBV7-2; length: 14; J: TRBJ1-1; D: TRBD1; CDR3: CASSTGTGRTEAFF
V: TRBV5-1; length: 15; J: TRBJ2-2; D: TRBD2; CDR3: CASRGNPGGAGELFF
V: TRBV19; length: 13; J: TRBJ2-7; D: TRBD1; CDR3: CASAPSDRAEQYF
V: TRBV12-5; length: 15; J: TRBJ2-3; D: .; CDR3: CASGVSGSVTDTQYF
V: TRBV5-1; length: 14; J: TRBJ1-1; D: .; CDR3: CASSFPGIPTEAFF
V: TRBV2; length: 16; J: TRBJ2-7; D: .; CDR3: CAGSSPRGPRSYEQYF
V: TRBV5-6; length: 17; J: TRBJ2-1; D: .; CDR3: CASSLEIPAQPGNEQFF